This TCR beta chain was identified in a study of blood T cell repertoires in COVID-19. Generated by immunoSEQ multiplex PCR, the TCRdb table keeps only in-frame clones and is missing some. Of 200,000 to 250,000 clones in the sample, around 86% were seen once. With 7 bases removed from V and 3 bases from J, the gap between germline ends came to 9 bases. This CDR3 comprises 13 residues. CDR1 and CDR2 (germline): MNHEY, SVGAGI. The sequencing sample was made of peripheral blood. This TCR came from a woman aged 70-85 years with active or convalescent COVID-19. The chain uses TRBV6-5 and TRBJ1-4, with D maybe TRBD1 (6 bases). Written as DNA, the CDR3 is TGTGCCAGCATGCGGACAGCTAATGAAAAACTGTTTTTT. It is translated as CASMRTANEKLFF.